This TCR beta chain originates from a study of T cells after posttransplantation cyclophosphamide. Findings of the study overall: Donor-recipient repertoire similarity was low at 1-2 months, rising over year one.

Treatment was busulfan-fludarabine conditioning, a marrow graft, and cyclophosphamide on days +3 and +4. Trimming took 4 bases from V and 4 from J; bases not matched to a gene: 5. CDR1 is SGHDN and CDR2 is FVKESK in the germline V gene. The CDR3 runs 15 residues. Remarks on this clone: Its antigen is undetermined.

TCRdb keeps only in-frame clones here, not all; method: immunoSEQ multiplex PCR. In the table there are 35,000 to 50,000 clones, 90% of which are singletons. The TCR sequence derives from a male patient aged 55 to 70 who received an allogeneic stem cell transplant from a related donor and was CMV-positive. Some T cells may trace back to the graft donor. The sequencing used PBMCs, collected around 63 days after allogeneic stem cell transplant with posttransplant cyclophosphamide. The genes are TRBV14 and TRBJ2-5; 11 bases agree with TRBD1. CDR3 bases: TGTGCCAGCAGCCTTCCGGGACAGGGGGGAGAGACCCAGTACTTC. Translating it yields CASSLPGQGGETQYF. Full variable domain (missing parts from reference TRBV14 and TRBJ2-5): EAGVTQFPSHSVIEKGQTVTLRCDPISGHDNLYWYRRVMGKEIKFLLHFVKESKQDESGMPNNRFLAERTGGTYSTLKVQPAELEDSGVYFCASSLPGQGGETQYFGPGTRLLVL.